This is a list of T cell receptor beta chains from one sample in a study of early T cells in non-severe SARS-CoV-2 infection. TCRdb re-called the 5' RACE reads with MiXCR, one entry per CDR3 protein. In the table there are tens of thousands of distinct CDR3 sequences, about an eighth of which are singletons. The starting material was whole blood, obtained at baseline. The receptors were gathered from an adult who was a healthcare worker with PCR-confirmed SARS-CoV-2 infection or an uninfected control (not recorded which). The CDR3 runs from the conserved cysteine through the conserved F or W. The D gene is left open where the match is weak. Not every row has a clone size; where given, it reads once, few, many or a size class.

length,D,size,V,J,CDR3,DNA
15,.,.,TRBV20-1,TRBJ1-1,CSFYLRPGGNTEAFF,TGCAGTTTCTACCTCCGGCCTGGGGGGAACACTGAAGCTTTCTTT
15,.,.,TRBV18,TRBJ2-3,CASSPRVGSTDTQYF,TGTGCCAGCTCACCCCGAGTGGGGAGCACAGATACGCAGTATTTT
13,.,few,TRBV27,TRBJ1-6,CASRGLGSSPLHF,TGTGCCAGCAGAGGGCTGGGGAGTTCACCCCTCCACTTT
15,.,many,TRBV5-5,TRBJ2-2,CASTISNREVGELFF,TGTGCCAGCACCATTAGTAACAGGGAGGTCGGGGAGCTGTTTTTT
14,.,many,TRBV24-1,TRBJ2-7,CATSDAGYSYEQYF,TGTGCCACCAGTGATGCAGGGTACTCCTACGAGCAGTACTTC
18,TRBD2,.,TRBV11-3,TRBJ2-3,CASSLDGLLAGVEETQYF,TGTGCCAGCAGCTTAGATGGCCTACTAGCGGGAGTAGAGGAAACGCAGTATTTT
15,TRBD1,few,TRBV5-6,TRBJ1-5,CASSSRQGFNQPQHF,TGTGCCAGCAGCTCGAGACAGGGTTTCAATCAGCCCCAGCATTTT
14,.,.,TRBV4-1,TRBJ2-4,CASSQDIGRNIQYF,TGCGCCAGCAGCCAAGATATCGGACGAAACATTCAGTACTTC
16,.,.,TRBV7-2,TRBJ2-3,CASSPPGHPSTDTQYF,TGTGCCAGCAGCCCGCCGGGACACCCGAGCACAGATACGCAGTATTTT
14,.,.,TRBV7-8,TRBJ1-1,CASTPRVTNTEAFF,TGTGCCAGCACCCCCCGGGTCACAAACACTGAAGCTTTCTTT
16,TRBD2,.,TRBV24-1,TRBJ2-5,CATSDPPSGGQETQYF,TGTGCCACCAGTGACCCCCCTAGCGGGGGACAAGAGACCCAGTACTTC
16,.,.,TRBV5-1,TRBJ2-4,CASSFDTQGAKNIQYF,TGCGCCAGCAGCTTCGACACTCAGGGCGCCAAAAACATTCAGTACTTC
15,TRBD1,.,TRBV19,TRBJ1-5,CASRRQGAQNQPQHF,TGTGCCAGTAGGAGACAGGGGGCGCAGAATCAGCCCCAGCATTTT
13,.,.,TRBV6-6,TRBJ1-1,CASSYVGDPEAFF,TGTGCCAGCAGTTACGTGGGGGATCCTGAAGCTTTCTTT
13,.,.,TRBV12-5,TRBJ1-5,CASVFGGNQPQHF,TGTGCTAGTGTTTTTGGGGGAAATCAGCCCCAGCATTTT
12,.,.,TRBV12-3/TRBV12-4,TRBJ2-5,CASRGRQETQYF,TGTGCCAGCCGAGGGCGCCAAGAGACCCAGTACTTC
14,.,few,TRBV28,TRBJ1-2,CASSLRTANYGYTF,TGTGCCAGCAGTTTACGAACAGCGAACTATGGCTACACCTTC
11,.,.,TRBV5-6,TRBJ2-7,CASSTSYEQYF,TGTGCCAGCAGCACCTCCTACGAGCAGTACTTC
13,.,many,TRBV6-4,TRBJ1-2,CASSENPGAGYTF,TGTGCCAGCAGTGAGAACCCAGGGGCTGGCTACACCTTC
13,.,few,TRBV10-3,TRBJ1-3,CAIGQGNGNTIYF,TGTGCCATCGGGCAGGGGAATGGAAACACCATATATTTT
14,.,many,TRBV7-6,TRBJ1-6,CASSPSPYNSPLHF,TGTGCCAGCAGCCCGAGCCCCTATAATTCACCCCTCCACTTT
14,TRBD2,few,TRBV6-1,TRBJ2-1,CASRGDNSYNEQFF,TGTGCCAGCCGGGGGGATAACTCCTACAATGAGCAGTTCTTC
14,TRBD2,few,TRBV7-3,TRBJ2-5,CASSIIAGQETQYF,TGTGCCAGCAGCATTATAGCGGGCCAAGAGACCCAGTACTTC
12,.,.,TRBV29-1,TRBJ1-5,CSVQEGNQPQHF,TGCAGCGTTCAGGAAGGCAATCAGCCCCAGCATTTT
17,TRBD2,.,TRBV7-9,TRBJ2-7,CASSLRTSGTLSYEQYF,TGTGCCAGCAGCTTACGTACTAGCGGGACCCTCTCCTACGAGCAGTACTTC
15,TRBD2,.,TRBV20-1,TRBJ2-1,CSAPLSGGGYNEQFF,TGCAGTGCTCCCTTGAGCGGGGGAGGATACAATGAGCAGTTCTTC
17,TRBD1,.,TRBV5-6,TRBJ1-6,CASSWGQTSSYNSPLRF,TGTGCCAGCAGCTGGGGACAGACAAGCTCCTATAATTCACCCCTCCGCTTT
14,.,few,TRBV7-6,TRBJ1-5,CASSLGFSNQPQHF,TGTGCCAGCAGCTTAGGTTTCAGCAATCAGCCCCAGCATTTT
15,TRBD2,many,TRBV7-6,TRBJ2-1,CASSPSGGVYNEQFF,TGTGCCAGCAGCCCTAGCGGGGGGGTGTACAATGAGCAGTTCTTC
19,TRBD2,.,TRBV7-3,TRBJ2-2,CASSLTRSSGGDDTGELFF,TGTGCCAGCAGCTTAACCCGGTCTAGCGGGGGGGATGACACCGGGGAGCTGTTTTTT
13,.,many,TRBV5-1,TRBJ2-2,CASSVTITGELFF,TGCGCCAGCAGTGTAACGATCACCGGGGAGCTGTTTTTT
20,TRBD2,.,TRBV6-6,TRBJ2-3,CASSYIGRRQREAGTDTQYF,TGTGCCAGCAGTTACATAGGGCGGCGTCAGCGGGAGGCCGGGACGGATACGCAGTATTTT
16,TRBD2,few,TRBV5-1,TRBJ2-7,CASSPLGGGLAYEQYF,TGCGCCAGCAGTCCCCTTGGGGGGGGACTAGCCTACGAGCAGTACTTC
15,.,few,TRBV9,TRBJ2-5,CASSVQGIGSETQYF,TGTGCCAGCAGCGTACAGGGGATTGGGTCAGAGACCCAGTACTTC
14,.,.,TRBV30,TRBJ1-1,CAWSVQGWNTEAFF,TGTGCCTGGAGTGTACAGGGATGGAACACTGAAGCTTTCTTT
13,.,many,TRBV7-9,TRBJ2-3,CASASRGPDTQYF,TGTGCCAGCGCCTCCCGGGGACCAGATACGCAGTATTTT
16,TRBD2,many,TRBV2,TRBJ2-3,CASSERLAGPTDTQYF,TGTGCCAGCAGTGAAAGGTTAGCGGGACCTACAGATACGCAGTATTTT
12,.,few,TRBV3-1,TRBJ2-7,CASSQVGLEQYF,TGTGCCAGCAGCCAAGTGGGTCTCGAGCAGTACTTC
16,.,.,TRBV4-1,TRBJ1-1,CASSQEAGNWNTEAFF,TGCGCCAGCAGCCAAGAGGCAGGGAATTGGAACACTGAAGCTTTCTTT
13,TRBD1,many,TRBV11-2,TRBJ2-7,CASSLGTDYEQYF,TGTGCCAGCAGCTTGGGGACAGACTACGAGCAGTACTTC
15,.,few,TRBV6-5,TRBJ1-1,CASRIDGTPHTEAFF,TGTGCCAGCAGGATCGATGGGACACCTCACACTGAAGCTTTCTTT
14,TRBD1,.,TRBV5-4,TRBJ1-2,CASRPGQTIHGYTF,TGTGCCAGCAGGCCGGGACAGACAATTCATGGCTACACCTTC
14,.,few,TRBV5-1,TRBJ2-7,CASSFEDSSYEQYF,TGCGCCAGCAGCTTCGAGGACAGTTCCTACGAGCAGTACTTC
17,TRBD1,.,TRBV19,TRBJ2-3,CASSTLETGYHGDTQYF,TGTGCCAGTAGTACCCTGGAGACAGGGTATCATGGAGATACGCAGTATTTT